In this sample, the clone carrying this TCR beta chain turned up many times. As it was prepared, the TCRbeta library received unique molecular identifiers. TCRdb fed the PCR reads into MiXCR, producing one record per CDR3 protein. Among approximately 590,000 distinct CDR3 sequences, more than 9% were seen once, and the ten largest hold approximately 4.1%. This entry belongs to a study of T-cell reconstitution after alpha-beta-depleted transplantation in children. The CDR3 loop spans 14 amino acids. Germline V lookup: CDR1 SQVTM, CDR2 ANQGSEA. V shed 3 bases, J shed 4 bases, and the junction held 8 bases outside the gene matches.

The chain uses TRBV29-1 and TRBJ2-7; 8 bases line up with TRBD2. This sample comprised PBMCs from the stem cell graft donor, obtained from the stem cell graft. The sequence came from a human donor who donated a stem cell graft to a child with acute myeloid leukemia. CDR3 loop: CSVELAGGLYEQYF. The CDR3 coding sequence is TGCAGCGTTGAGTTGGCGGGAGGACTGTACGAGCAGTACTTC.